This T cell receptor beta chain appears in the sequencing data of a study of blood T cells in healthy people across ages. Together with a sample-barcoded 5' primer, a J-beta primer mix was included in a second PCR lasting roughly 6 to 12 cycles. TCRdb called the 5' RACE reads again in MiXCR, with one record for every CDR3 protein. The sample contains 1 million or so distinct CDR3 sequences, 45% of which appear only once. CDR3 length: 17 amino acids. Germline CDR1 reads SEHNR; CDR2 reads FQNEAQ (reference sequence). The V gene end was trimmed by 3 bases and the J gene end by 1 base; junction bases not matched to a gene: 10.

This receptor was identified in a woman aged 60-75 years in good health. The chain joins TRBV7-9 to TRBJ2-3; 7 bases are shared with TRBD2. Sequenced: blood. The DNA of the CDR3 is TGTGCCAGCAGCTTCGCGCGGGAGTTTGTCGGCACAGATACGCAGTATTTT. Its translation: CASSFAREFVGTDTQYF.